This T cell receptor beta chain was recovered during a study of CD8 T cells in ankylosing spondylitis (dated by TCRdb to about 2017). Background for the entire study: The study profiled T cell receptor beta repertoires in healthy donors and ankylosing spondylitis patients to find disease-linked TCR variants. Peripheral blood was sampled, and synovial fluid was also collected from ankylosing spondylitis patients. The full study cohort was made up of about 25 ankylosing spondylitis patients and roughly 98 healthy donors. The paper's findings and limits, for the study overall: The disease-linked clones were reported as significantly enriched in matched synovial fluid samples from ankylosing spondylitis patients. Some motif variants were previously reported in synovial fluid and blood of reactive arthritis patients, suggesting common disease-initiation mechanisms. A TCR beta motif made up of several highly homologous amino acid variants appeared to be characteristic of blood from ankylosing spondylitis patients. The disease-linked clones had a CD8+ phenotype and were found at relatively low frequencies in peripheral blood.

This clonotype was picked up many times. Its recognized antigen is unknown. No quality values exist for individual bases; no much larger clone is one base distant. The CDR3 starts with the cysteine, ends with the phenylalanine, and has 13 residues. This entry keeps only the CDR3 DNA: 39 bases, framed from base 1. As encoded in the germline V gene (reference sequence), CDR1 is SEHNR while CDR2 is FQNEAQ. Trimming removed 3 bases from V and 4 bases from J, leaving 9 bases between the germline ends. Sequencing was carried out with an Illumina HiSeq 2500. Quantitative 5'-RACE with molecular barcodes was used to prepare TCR beta libraries. On the study's bioinformatics: A new computational method, built on a probabilistic model of VDJ rearrangement, was used to identify disease-linked TCR variants. TCRdb cleaned the public reads at Q25 with fastp, built clones with MiXCR and kept in-frame beta chains. Identical CDR3 protein sequences are pooled into one entry, listed with their most common genes and DNA. TCRdb, not the authors, supplied the V and J calls. This sample holds around 99,000 distinct CDR3 sequences; around 10% were observed only once. The ten most abundant clones make up roughly 5.5% of the sample.

This receptor chain uses TRBV7-9 and TRBJ1-1, with the identity of the D gene unclear. Specimen: blood, either unsorted or a sorted T cell fraction (not recorded which). This clonotype was obtained from a male donor with ankylosing spondylitis or in good health (not recorded which). For the CDR3, the sequence is CASSLAVITEAFF. DNA sequence: TGTGCCAGCAGCTTGGCAGTAATCACTGAAGCTTTCTTT.